This entry lists 20 T cell receptor beta chains sequenced from one sample in a study of blood T cell repertoires in COVID-19. The method was immunoSEQ multiplex PCR; TCRdb's version includes in-frame clones alone and lacks a portion of them. This sample has more than 85,000 clones; over 70% occur once, and the top ten carry approximately 4.6%. Sequencing was carried out using peripheral blood. The receptors were sampled from a woman between 45 and 65 years old with acute or convalescent COVID-19.

This clone was counted a few times. This chain connects TRBV29-1 to TRBJ2-1, with 12 positions matching TRBD1. Germline lookup yields CDR1 SQVTM and CDR2 ANQGSEA. Losses at the gene ends were 3 bases for V and 7 bases for J; bases not matched to a gene: 4. The length of the CDR3 is 14 residues. The CDR3 sequence: CSVEGQGARNEQFF. The CDR3 nucleotides are TGCAGCGTTGAGGGACAGGGGGCAAGAAATGAGCAGTTCTTC.

The rearrangement joins TRBV4-2 to TRBJ1-4, with 7 bases aligning to TRBD1. V shed 0 bases, J shed 4 bases, and the junction held 17 bases outside the gene matches. Germline lookup yields CDR1 LGHNA and CDR2 YNFKEQ. The CDR3 is made up of 20 amino acids. The CDR3 loop reads CASSQDRLGQLRRVNEKLFF. In nucleotides, the CDR3 is TGTGCCAGCAGCCAAGATCGTTTGGGACAGCTAAGGAGAGTTAATGAAAAACTGTTTTTT.

The genes are TRBV29-1 and TRBJ1-1, with 9 nucleotides matching TRBD1. Germline V CDR1 and CDR2: SQVTM, ANQGSEA. The CDR3 length is 16 residues. J was trimmed by 5 bases and V by 1 base; bases with no gene match: 11. DNA of the CDR3: TGCAGCGTTGAAGGGGGACAGGGTAAAGTGAGAACTGAAGCTTTCTTT. It is translated as CSVEGGQGKVRTEAFF.

The chain links TRBV6-2 or TRBV6-3 to TRBJ2-7, with D unresolved. CDR1 MNHEY and CDR2 SVGEGT come from the germline V gene. This CDR3 region has 11 residues. Trimming removed 2 bases at V and 6 bases at J, with 5 bases between. In DNA, the CDR3 is TGTGCCAGCAGTTACCTCCGCGAGCAGTACTTC. Protein: CASSYLREQYF.

This clone was counted ten times or more. The chain has TRBV28 and TRBJ2-7, with D unclear. The V end was cut by 6 bases, the J end by 3 bases, with 18 bases between. The length of the CDR3 is 15 residues. CDR1 and CDR2 (germline): MDHEN, SYDVKM. CDR3 in amino acids: CASSTTVIGNYEQYF. The CDR3 region has the DNA TGTGCCAGCAGCACGACTGTGATCGGAAACTACGAGCAGTACTTC. The variable domain in full, with the rest retrieved from reference TRBV28 and TRBJ2-7, is DVKVTQSSRYLVKRTGEKVFLECVQDMDHENMFWYRQDPGLGLRLIYFSYDVKMKEKGDIPEGYSVSREKKERFSLILESASTNQTSMYLCASSTTVIGNYEQYFGPGTRLTVT.

The chain uses TRBV13 and TRBJ1-1; possible D gene TRBD1, 6 bases. V was clipped by 7 bases and J by 5 bases, with 14 bases between them. The length of the CDR3 is 13 residues. Germline V gives CDR1 PRHDT, CDR2 FYEKMQ (reference sequence). The CDR3: CASTHAGATEAFF. CDR3 nucleotide sequence: TGTGCCAGCACCCACGCGGGGGCGACTGAAGCTTTCTTT.

The chain employs TRBV7-9 and TRBJ2-1, with 8 bases aligning to TRBD2. Trimming took 4 bases from V and 8 from J; bases not matched to a gene: 10. Germline V gene lookup returns CDR1 SEHNR and CDR2 FQNEAQ (reference sequence). The CDR3 contains 15 residues. The CDR3 DNA is TGTGCCAGCAGCTACCGGGGGGGCCCGTCCGATGAGCAGTTCTTC. This codes for CASSYRGGPSDEQFF.

The table lists this clone with a few counts. The rearrangement links TRBV29-1 to TRBJ1-3; D possibly corresponds to TRBD1 (5 bases). CDR1 SQVTM and CDR2 ANQGSEA come from the germline V gene. CDR3 length: 13 amino acids. The V end was cut by 7 bases, the J end by 0 bases, with 10 bases between. The CDR3 loop is CSADGGSGNTIYF. The CDR3, as DNA: TGCAGCGCCGACGGGGGCTCTGGAAACACCATATATTTT.

This chain links TRBV7-9 with TRBJ2-3, with 7 nucleotides matching TRBD2. Trimming took 4 bases from V and 2 from J; bases not matched to a gene: 6. The CDR3 is made up of 15 amino acids. CDR1 is SEHNR, CDR2 FQNEAQ, per germline (reference sequence). CDR3: CASSSGTTLTDTQYF. The DNA of the CDR3 is TGTGCCAGCAGCTCTGGGACTACCCTCACAGATACGCAGTATTTT.

V usage is TRBV19 and J usage is TRBJ1-2, with TRBD1 matching over 12 bases. CDR1 LNHDA and CDR2 SQIVND come from the germline V gene (reference sequence). J was trimmed by 8 bases and V by 6 bases; bases with no gene match: 10. CDR3 size: 15 residues. CDR3 protein: CASRSGTGGAEGYTF. For the CDR3, the DNA is TGTGCCAGTAGGTCCGGGACAGGGGGCGCGGAGGGCTACACCTTC.

This clone appeared a few times. The V gene is TRBV9, the J gene TRBJ1-5, with 8 positions matching TRBD1. The germline V gene encodes CDR1 SGDLS and CDR2 YYNGEE. The CDR3 runs to 15 residues. J gave up 1 base and V 0 bases, and 0 bases lay outside the gene matches. DNA of the CDR3: TGTGCCAGCAGCGTAGGGACAGGGAGCAATCAGCCCCAGCATTTT. This gives the protein CASSVGTGSNQPQHF.

This chain links TRBV30 with TRBJ2-2; weak D call: TRBD1 (6 bases). Germline V gene data show CDR1 as GTSNPN and CDR2 as SVGIG (reference sequence). The CDR3 runs to 12 residues. The V and J ends lost 7 bases and 6 bases respectively, with 12 bases between them. This CDR3 is CAYLTGSGELFF. In nucleotides, the CDR3 is TGTGCCTACCTAACAGGGTCCGGGGAGCTGTTTTTT.

The V and J genes are TRBV3-1 (or the pseudogene TRBV3-2) and TRBJ2-1; TRBD2 agrees at 11 bases. Trimming at V came to 8 bases and at J to 4 bases, leaving 4 bases not matched to a gene. The germline CDR1 and CDR2 sequences are LGHDT and YNNKEL (reference sequence). This CDR3 region has 14 residues. The CDR3 DNA reads as TGTGCCAGCGCGACTAGCGGGGAGTACAATGAGCAGTTCTTC. Its protein is CASATSGEYNEQFF.

This chain uses TRBV28 with TRBJ2-1, with 9 bases lining up with TRBD2. CDR1 and CDR2 from the germline V gene are MDHEN and SYDVKM. This CDR3 comprises 15 residues. V gave up 2 bases and J gave up 7 bases; unmatched junction bases: 6. The CDR3 bases are TGTGCCAGCAGTTTAGCGGGGGGGCCGAGGAATGAGCAGTTCTTC. Translating it yields CASSLAGGPRNEQFF.

The chain employs TRBV5-4 and TRBJ1-2, with TRBD1 matching 8 bases. Germline CDR1 reads SGHNT; CDR2 reads YYREEE (reference sequence). The CDR3 covers 11 residues. Germline trimming cut 10 bases from V and 4 bases from J; bases unmatched to any gene: 3. The CDR3: CAWGQAYGYTF. CDR3 nucleotide sequence: TGTGCCTGGGGACAGGCCTATGGCTACACCTTC.

This clone was seen once. The chain is built from TRBV19 and TRBJ1-5, with D uncertain. The V gene's germline CDR1 is LNHDA and CDR2 SQIVND (reference sequence). The CDR3 runs 18 residues. V lost 3 bases, J lost 5 bases, and 23 bases lay in between. This chain's CDR3 is CASSIGPLTIGRHQPQHF. As DNA, the CDR3 is TGTGCCAGTAGTATTGGTCCTCTGACCATTGGGAGACATCAGCCCCAGCATTTT.

This clone was found a few times. CDR3 DNA sequence: TGCAGCGTTGTTGGGACAGACCCCAATCAGCCCCAGCATTTT. It specifies CSVVGTDPNQPQHF. The chain couples TRBV29-1 to TRBJ1-5; 7 bases match TRBD1. Germline V gene sequence: CDR1 SQVTM, CDR2 ANQGSEA. The V gene end was trimmed by 4 bases and the J gene end by 3 bases; junction bases not matched to a gene: 6. This CDR3 has 14 residues.

The rearrangement uses TRBV3-1 (or the pseudogene TRBV3-2) and TRBJ1-5; 9 positions agree with TRBD1. This CDR3 contains 16 residues. Germline CDR1 and CDR2: LGHDT and YNNKEL (reference sequence). The trim removed 3 bases at V and 5 bases at J, leaving 8 bases unmatched. CDR3 coding DNA: TGTGCCAGCAGCCAGGGGACAGGGCCTGGGGATCAGCCCCAGCATTTT. This gives the protein CASSQGTGPGDQPQHF.

V and J are TRBV28 and TRBJ2-5; 8 bases are a match to TRBD2. Germline CDR1 is MDHEN and CDR2 is SYDVKM. The CDR3 extends over 16 amino acids. The J segment lost 3 bases and the V segment lost 5 bases, leaving 11 bases of the junction unmatched. CDR3 nucleotide sequence: TGTGCCAGCAGTCCAATTACTAGCGGAGGAAAAGAGACCCAGTACTTC. Its translation: CASSPITSGGKETQYF.

This clone was observed a few times. The genes are TRBV4-3 and TRBJ2-5; TRBD2 agrees at 11 bases. From germline, CDR1 is LGHNA and CDR2 YSLEER. CDR3 length: 14 amino acids. Trimming took 3 bases from V and 3 from J; bases not matched to a gene: 0. CDR3 nucleotide sequence: TGCGCCAGCAGCCAGGGACTAGCGGAAGAGACCCAGTACTTC. Residues: CASSQGLAEETQYF.